This TCR beta chain was obtained from a study of type 1 regulatory T cells. Study details: This in vitro CD4 product, T-allo10, is enriched for Tr1 cells and alloantigen-specific. Study-level points and caveats: Compared with non-type 1 regulatory T cells, type 1 regulatory T cells showed a more restricted TCR repertoire.

V lost 4 bases, J lost 6 bases, and 10 bases stayed unmatched. The CDR3 is 16 amino acids. Germline V gene data show CDR1 as MNHEY and CDR2 as SVGAGI. TCRdb processed the reads anew with MiXCR; each CDR3 protein has one entry. Here the sample spans about 42,000 distinct CDR3 sequences, 12% being singletons. This clonotype was seen repeatedly, ten times or more. Its antigen is unidentified. This sequence originates from a human donor in good health. What was sequenced was cultured non-Tr1 T cells, either the whole culture or a sorted T cell fraction (not recorded which). The V call is TRBV6-5, the J call TRBJ2-3, with TRBD1 matching 10 bases. The CDR3 here is CASSSPFGTGADTQYF. The CDR3 coding sequence is TGTGCCAGCAGTTCGCCCTTCGGGACAGGGGCCGATACGCAGTATTTT.